The source of this TCR beta chain is a study of blood T cells in healthy people across ages. This CDR3 contains 17 residues. Germline V gives CDR1 LNHDA, CDR2 SQIVND (reference sequence). With a J-beta primer mix and a sample-barcoded 5' primer, a second PCR ran 7 to 11 cycles. TCRdb itself ran the 5' RACE reads through MiXCR, one entry per CDR3 protein. Of over 950,000 distinct CDR3 sequences in the sample, around 54% are singletons; the top ten hold about a fifth. The receptor's source is a woman aged 60-75 years in good health. Sequenced: blood. This chain connects TRBV19 to TRBJ2-5; 12 nucleotides line up with TRBD2. Matching the DNA end better, TRBJ2-7 makes the J call doubtful. The CDR3 spells CARPGRVTSGSAYEQYF. In DNA form, the CDR3 reads TGTGCCAGGCCAGGACGGGTGACTAGCGGGAGTGCGTACGAGCAGTACTTC.